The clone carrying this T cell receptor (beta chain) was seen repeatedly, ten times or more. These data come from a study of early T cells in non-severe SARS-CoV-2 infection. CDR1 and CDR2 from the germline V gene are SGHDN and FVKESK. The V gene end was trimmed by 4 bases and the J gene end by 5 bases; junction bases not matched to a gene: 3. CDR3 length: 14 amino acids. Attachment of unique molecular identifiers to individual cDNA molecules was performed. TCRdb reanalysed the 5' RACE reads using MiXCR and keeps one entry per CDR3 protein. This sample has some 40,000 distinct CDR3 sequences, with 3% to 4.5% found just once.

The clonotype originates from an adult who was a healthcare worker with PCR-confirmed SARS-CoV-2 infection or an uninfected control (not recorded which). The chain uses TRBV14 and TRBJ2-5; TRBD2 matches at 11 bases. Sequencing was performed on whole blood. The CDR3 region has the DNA TGTGCCAGCAGCCCACTAGCGGGAGTTGAGACCCAGTACTTC. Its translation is CASSPLAGVETQYF.